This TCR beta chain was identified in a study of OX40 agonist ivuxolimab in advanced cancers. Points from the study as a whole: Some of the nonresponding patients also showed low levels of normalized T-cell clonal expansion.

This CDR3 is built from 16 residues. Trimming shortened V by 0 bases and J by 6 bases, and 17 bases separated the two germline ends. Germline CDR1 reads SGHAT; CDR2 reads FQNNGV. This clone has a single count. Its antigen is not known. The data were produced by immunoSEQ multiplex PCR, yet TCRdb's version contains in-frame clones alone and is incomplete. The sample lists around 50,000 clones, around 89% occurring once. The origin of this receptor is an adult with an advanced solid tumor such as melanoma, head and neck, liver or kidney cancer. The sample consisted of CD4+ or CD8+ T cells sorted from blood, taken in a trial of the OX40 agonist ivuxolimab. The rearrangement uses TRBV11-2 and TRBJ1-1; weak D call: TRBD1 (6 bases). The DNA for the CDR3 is TGTGCCAGCAGCTTAGATCCCCAGGGGTACATATCTGAAGCTTTCTTT. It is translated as CASSLDPQGYISEAFF.